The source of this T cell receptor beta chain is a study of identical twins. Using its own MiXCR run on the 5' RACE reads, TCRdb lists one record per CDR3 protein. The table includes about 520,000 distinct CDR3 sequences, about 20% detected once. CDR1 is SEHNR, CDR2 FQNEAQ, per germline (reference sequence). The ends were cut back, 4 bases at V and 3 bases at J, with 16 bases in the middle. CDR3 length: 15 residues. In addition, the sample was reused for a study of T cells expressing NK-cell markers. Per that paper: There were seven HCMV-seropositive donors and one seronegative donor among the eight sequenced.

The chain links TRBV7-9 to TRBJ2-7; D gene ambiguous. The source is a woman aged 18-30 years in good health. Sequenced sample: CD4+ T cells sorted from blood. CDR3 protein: CASSSMSFKSYEQYF. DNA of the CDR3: TGTGCCAGCAGCTCTATGTCTTTTAAAAGCTACGAGCAGTACTTC.